These 26 T cell receptor beta chains were sequenced from one sample in a study of CD8+ T cells in alopecia areata. cDNA prepared by RNA extraction and subsequent reverse transcription served as the template for sequencing. Method: immunoSEQ multiplex PCR; TCRdb's copy keeps in-frame clones and lacks some. This table has some 170,000 clones, less than 80% appearing once. The source was CD8+ T cells sorted from blood, collected at week 0. These receptors were collected from a human donor with alopecia areata.

This clone has just a few counts. This sequence joins TRBV29-1 and TRBJ2-2, with TRBD2 matching over 7 bases. Germline values: CDR1 SQVTM, CDR2 ANQGSEA. The CDR3 contains 12 residues. Trimming removed 8 bases from V and 7 bases from J; junction bases left unmatched: 7. CDR3 nucleotide sequence: TGCAGCTGCGGGGGAGGGAGCGGGGAGCTGTTTTTT. The encoded protein is CSCGGGSGELFF.

Only one count was recorded for this clone. V and J are TRBV7-8 and TRBJ2-5; 7 bases are a match to TRBD1. This CDR3 has 12 amino acids. V trimming: 5 bases; J trimming: 6 bases; junction bases outside the gene matches: 3. From germline, CDR1 is SGHVS and CDR2 FQNEAQ. CDR3 in amino acids: CASSPQGQTQYF. CDR3 in DNA: TGTGCCAGCAGCCCACAGGGGCAGACCCAGTACTTC.

The count of this clone is one. The chain employs TRBV5-6 and TRBJ1-2; perhaps TRBD1 as D (5 bases). This CDR3 contains 14 residues. The V end lost 4 bases, the J end lost 4 bases, and 14 bases lay between the germline ends. Germline V gives CDR1 SGHDT, CDR2 YYEEEE. Here the CDR3 DNA reads TGTGCCAGCAGCCCTTTGACAGCAGTCTATGGCTACACCTTC. Translating gives CASSPLTAVYGYTF. The whole variable domain, remainder taken from reference TRBV5-6 and TRBJ1-2, is DAGVTQSPTHLIKTRGQQVTLRCSPKSGHDTVSWYQQALGQGPQFIFQYYEEEERQRGNFPDRFSGHQFPNYSSELNVNALLLGDSALYLCASSPLTAVYGYTFGSGTRLTVV.

This clone has just one count. The V call is TRBV2, the J call TRBJ2-1, with 9 bases that match TRBD2. V shed 6 bases, J shed 2 bases, and the junction held 5 bases outside the gene matches. In germline, CDR1 is SNHLY, CDR2 FYNNEI. CDR3 length equals 15 residues. The CDR3 loop reads CASRLRLAAYNEQFF. In nucleotides, the CDR3 is TGTGCCAGCAGGTTAAGACTAGCGGCCTACAATGAGCAGTTCTTC.

The CDR3 DNA reads TGTGCCAGCAGTTACGGCTTGGGATCCCAAGAGACCCAGTACTTC. Translating gives CASSYGLGSQETQYF. This chain connects TRBV6-5 to TRBJ2-5; D remains ambiguous. CDR3 length equals 15 residues. Germline CDR1 MNHEY, CDR2 SVGAGI. V shed 2 bases and J shed 1 base, with 11 bases lying between them.

V and J are TRBV29-1 and TRBJ1-2; D possibly corresponds to TRBD1 (6 bases). V was cut by 2 bases and J by 2 bases, with 21 bases left in between. Looked up from germline, CDR1 is SQVTM and CDR2 is ANQGSEA. The CDR3 covers 17 residues. The DNA for the CDR3 is TGCAGCGTTGAAAATTTTGGGACATCCCCGGTCAACTATGGCTACACCTTC. It specifies CSVENFGTSPVNYGYTF.

The chain links TRBV20-1 to TRBJ2-1; D is uncertain. The CDR3 loop spans 11 amino acids. CDR1 DFQATT and CDR2 SNEGSKA come from the germline V gene (reference sequence). With 5 bases removed from V and 4 bases from J, the gap between germline ends came to 6 bases. DNA for the CDR3: TGCAGTGCTGAAATTTACAATGAGCAGTTCTTC. Its protein is CSAEIYNEQFF.

V and J are TRBV5-6 and TRBJ2-1, with D perhaps matching TRBD1 (6 bases). The CDR3 is 13 residues long. Per germline, CDR1 SGHDT and CDR2 YYEEEE. Trimming shortened V by 3 bases and J by 14 bases, and 18 bases separated the two germline ends. CDR3 sequence reads: CASSSTPQGAEFF. The CDR3 DNA is TGTGCCAGCAGCTCGACCCCACAGGGCGCGGAGTTCTTC.

The rearrangement uses TRBV4-2 and TRBJ1-2; D uncertain. This CDR3 is 15 amino acids long. Trimming removed 0 bases at V and 5 bases at J, with 13 bases between. The germline V gene has CDR1 LGHNA and CDR2 YNFKEQ. The chain's CDR3 is CASSQDRSQSYGYTF. The CDR3 DNA is TGTGCCAGCAGCCAAGATCGGTCCCAGTCATATGGCTACACCTTC.

This clone was counted once. The chain is built from TRBV27 and TRBJ1-6, with D possibly being TRBD1 (5 bases). Trimming cost V 5 bases and J 3 bases, with 17 bases left between them. The V gene's germline CDR1 is MNHEY and CDR2 SMNVEV (reference sequence). The CDR3 has 17 residues. For the CDR3, the DNA is TGTGCCAGCAGTCCGCAGACAGATCCTTTCTATAATTCACCCCTCCACTTT. Translation: CASSPQTDPFYNSPLHF.

A single count supports this clone. J is TRBJ2-7 and V is TRBV5-4, with D perhaps TRBD2 (6 bases). Trimming left V 3 bases short and J 0 bases short, with 7 bases between. Germline V gene sequence: CDR1 SGHNT, CDR2 YYREEE (reference sequence). The CDR3 covers 13 residues. The chain's CDR3 is CASSSGSSYEQYF. The DNA of the CDR3 is TGTGCCAGCAGCTCCGGGAGCTCCTACGAGCAGTACTTC.

The CDR3 region has the DNA TGTGCCAGCAGCTTGAGCGCCGGGACTAGCGGGGACATCTGGGAGACCCAGTACTTC. Its protein product is CASSLSAGTSGDIWETQYF. The V and J genes are TRBV13 and TRBJ2-5; 13 bases map to TRBD2. Per the germline V gene, CDR1 is PRHDT and CDR2 is FYEKMQ (reference sequence). There are 19 residues in the CDR3. V shed 3 bases and J 5 bases; nucleotides not matched to a gene: 15. The complete variable domain, with remaining parts taken from reference TRBV13 and TRBJ2-5, reads AAGVIQSPRHLIKEKRETATLKCYPIPRHDTVYWYQQGPGQDPQFLISFYEKMQSDKGSIPDRFSAQQFSDYHSELNMSSLELGDSALYFCASSLSAGTSGDIWETQYFGPGTRLLVL.

The chain carries TRBV15 and TRBJ2-3, with a weak D call TRBD2 (6 bases). The CDR3 length is 15 residues. CDR1 LNHNV and CDR2 YYDKDF come from the germline V gene (reference sequence). Between the trimmed V and J ends, which lost 0 bases and 6 bases, there was a span of 13 bases. CDR3 coding DNA: TGTGCCACCAGCAGAGATGGGGGGATTCTTGATACGCAGTATTTT. Its protein product is CATSRDGGILDTQYF.

The chain couples TRBV29-1 to TRBJ1-5; possible D gene TRBD1, 5 bases. Germline loops: CDR1 SQVTM, CDR2 ANQGSEA. This CDR3 contains 13 residues. V shed 3 bases and J shed 4 bases, with 10 bases lying between them. The CDR3 reads CSVEGDGNQPQHF. CDR3 coding DNA: TGCAGCGTTGAGGGGGATGGGAATCAGCCCCAGCATTTT. Together with reference TRBV29-1 and TRBJ1-5, the CDR3 gives the full variable domain: SAVISQKPSRDICQRGTSLTIQCQVDSQVTMMFWYRQQPGQSLTLIATANQGSEATYESGFVIDKFPISRPNLTFSTLTVSNMSPEDSSIYLCSVEGDGNQPQHFGDGTRLSIL.

Concerning this clone: Other nucleotide sequences in the sample specify the same CDR3. The J gene is TRBJ1-4, the V gene TRBV4-1, with a tentative D call TRBD1 (5 bases). Deletions cut 3 bases from V and 8 bases from J, with 16 bases between. The CDR3 covers 15 residues. The germline CDR1 and CDR2 sequences are MGHRA and YSYEKL. In DNA, the CDR3 is TGCGCCAGCAGCCATCTCCCCAGGGTTTTCGAAAAACTGTTTTTT. This sequence encodes CASSHLPRVFEKLFF.

This clone was counted at least ten times. This CDR3 reads CASSDGIIETQYF. CDR3 sequence (DNA): TGTGCCAGCAGTGACGGCATAATAGAGACCCAGTACTTC. The rearrangement links TRBV2 to TRBJ2-5; D is ambiguous. CDR1 and CDR2 from the germline V gene are SNHLY and FYNNEI. The CDR3 is 13 residues long. The V end lost 3 bases, the J end lost 4 bases, and 9 bases lay between the germline ends.

The chain combines TRBV19 with TRBJ2-2; TRBD2 matches 8 bases. Per the germline V gene, CDR1 is LNHDA and CDR2 is SQIVND (reference sequence). This CDR3 is built from 14 residues. Trimming cost V 11 bases and J 2 bases; bases outside gene matches: 7. The CDR3 DNA reads as TGTGCCGGGCGGAGCGGGGGAAACACCGGGGAGCTGTTTTTT. Its protein is CAGRSGGNTGELFF.

The chain is built from TRBV7-9 and TRBJ1-1; 9 bases align to TRBD1. Unmatched junction bases numbered 6, after V lost 5 bases and J lost 11 bases. There are 12 residues in the CDR3. Looked up from germline, CDR1 is SEHNR and CDR2 is FQNEAQ (reference sequence). CDR3 sequence: CASSLGTGMAFF. CDR3 sequence (DNA): TGTGCCAGCAGCCTAGGGACAGGGATGGCTTTCTTT. The variable domain in full, with the rest retrieved from reference TRBV7-9 and TRBJ1-1, is DTGVSQNPRHKITKRGQNVTFRCDPISEHNRLYWYRQTLGQGPEFLTYFQNEAQLEKSRLLSDRFSAERPKGSFSTLEIQRTEQGDSAMYLCASSLGTGMAFFGQGTRLTVV.

V is TRBV7-2 and J is TRBJ1-2, with D perhaps matching TRBD1 (5 bases). CDR3 size: 15 residues. Germline CDR1 and CDR2: SGHTA and FQGNSA. V was shortened by 5 bases and J by 0 bases, with 13 bases between the two germline ends. Written as DNA, the CDR3 is TGTGCCAGCAGCCTAATGAGGGGACCTAACTATGGCTACACCTTC. Residues: CASSLMRGPNYGYTF.

This clone has more than one count but fewer than ten. The chain joins TRBV4-1 to TRBJ2-7; D gene uncertain. The CDR3 contains 13 residues. V dropped 1 base and J dropped 2 bases, with 6 bases sitting between them. The germline V gene has CDR1 MGHRA and CDR2 YSYEKL. The CDR3: CASSQGGTYEQYF. In DNA, the CDR3 is TGCGCCAGCAGCCAAGGGGGTACCTACGAGCAGTACTTC.

The V gene is TRBV27, the J gene TRBJ2-1, with 12 positions matching TRBD2. CDR1 MNHEY and CDR2 SMNVEV come from the germline V gene (reference sequence). The CDR3 has 14 residues. With 8 bases clipped from V and 6 bases from J, the junction kept 5 bases outside the gene matches. CDR3 loop: CASSTSGGPNEQFF. CDR3 bases: TGTGCCAGCTCGACTAGCGGGGGACCCAATGAGCAGTTCTTC.

A few counts support this clone. J is TRBJ1-4 and V is TRBV27; D remains unclear. The CDR3 is 14 residues long. Per the germline V gene, CDR1 is MNHEY and CDR2 is SMNVEV (reference sequence). The V end lost 6 bases, the J end lost 8 bases, and 16 bases lay between the germline ends. The CDR3 loop is CASSFNPALEKLFF. DNA for the CDR3: TGTGCCAGCAGCTTTAATCCAGCCCTCGAAAAACTGTTTTTT.

The genes are TRBV9 and TRBJ2-3; no clear D. Per germline, CDR1 SGDLS and CDR2 YYNGEE. The CDR3 has 12 amino acids. V lost 4 bases, J lost 3 bases, and 6 bases lay in between. CDR3 amino acids: CASSPQTDTQYF. CDR3 nucleotide sequence: TGTGCCAGCAGCCCCCAAACAGATACGCAGTATTTT.

The chain employs TRBV2 and TRBJ2-1; D gene uncertain. The length of the CDR3 is 14 residues. Trimming removed 4 bases from V and 0 bases from J, with 7 bases in between. Germline V CDR1 and CDR2: SNHLY, FYNNEI. The CDR3 protein is CASSVYSSYNEQFF. DNA of the CDR3: TGTGCCAGCAGTGTCTACAGCTCCTACAATGAGCAGTTCTTC.

With regard to this clone: Sequence at one end of the junction differs from germline and may be a read error. The chain joins TRBV7-6 to TRBJ2-3, with a weak D call TRBD2 (5 bases). The CDR3 runs to 11 residues. The germline CDR1 and CDR2 sequences are SGHVS and FNYEAQ. As DNA, the CDR3 is TGTGCCAGCAGCGTAGCGGATACGCAGTATTTT. Translation: CASSVADTQYF.

In regard to this clone: Other DNA sequences in the same sample also yield this CDR3. This chain joins TRBV29-1 and TRBJ2-5; no firm D call. Germline V CDR1 and CDR2: SQVTM, ANQGSEA. The ends were cut back, 3 bases at V and 5 bases at J, with 4 bases in the middle. CDR3 size: 10 residues. The CDR3 region is CSVEGETQYF. Here the CDR3 DNA reads TGCAGCGTTGAGGGGGAGACCCAGTACTTC. The full variable domain, rest sourced from reference TRBV29-1 and TRBJ2-5, is SAVISQKPSRDICQRGTSLTIQCQVDSQVTMMFWYRQQPGQSLTLIATANQGSEATYESGFVIDKFPISRPNLTFSTLTVSNMSPEDSSIYLCSVEGETQYFGPGTRLLVL.